These T cell receptor beta chains were read from a single sample in a study of T cell responses to AZD1222 COVID-19 vaccine. Assay used: immunoSEQ multiplex PCR; TCRdb lists only in-frame clones, some missing. The sample records 200,000 to 250,000 clones, about 93% being singletons. The source material was peripheral blood, sampled on day 0 of MenACWY control vaccination. The receptors here all came from an adult in good health. Each CDR3 is given with its conserved first and last residue. The D gene is left open where the match is weak. Not every row has a clone size; where given, it reads once, few, many or a size class.

CDR3,DNA,J,V,D,size
CASSLGTDRGSEAFF,TGCGCCAGCAGCTTGGGGACTGACAGGGGGAGTGAAGCTTTCTTT,TRBJ1-1,TRBV5-1,TRBD1,.
CASSPNERQGGEKLFF,TGTGCCAGTAGTCCCAACGAAAGACAGGGAGGTGAAAAACTGTTTTTT,TRBJ1-4,TRBV19,TRBD1,.
CASSQSQDRVVTEAFF,TGTGCCAGCAGCCAATCCCAGGACAGGGTGGTCACTGAAGCTTTCTTT,TRBJ1-1,TRBV16,TRBD1,once
CASSLETGVSNYGYTF,TGTGCCAGCAGCTTGGAGACAGGGGTATCCAACTATGGCTACACCTTC,TRBJ1-2,TRBV5-6,TRBD1,once
CASSFSDGLKYGYTF,TGTGCCAGCAGCTTCTCGGACGGACTTAAATATGGCTACACCTTC,TRBJ1-2,TRBV7-8,.,.
CASSYPGTGNQPQHF,TGTGCCAGCAGTTATCCCGGGACAGGCAATCAGCCCCAGCATTTT,TRBJ1-5,TRBV6-2/TRBV6-3,TRBD1,.
CASSSGGWEQFF,TGTGCCAGCAGTTCAGGGGGCTGGGAGCAGTTCTTC,TRBJ2-1,TRBV27,TRBD1,.
CASSFGGGGSPLHF,TGTGCCAGCAGTTTCGGTGGGGGGGGTTCACCCCTCCACTTT,TRBJ1-6,TRBV27,.,.
CASSYQGFGEAFF,TGTGCCAGCAGTTATCAGGGGTTCGGTGAAGCTTTCTTT,TRBJ1-1,TRBV6-6,.,.
CASSTLGSNTEAFF,TGTGCCAGCAGCACTTTAGGGTCGAACACTGAAGCTTTCTTT,TRBJ1-1,TRBV5-4,.,.
CASSLEIASYGYTF,TGTGCCAGCAGCTTGGAGATAGCGTCCTATGGCTACACCTTC,TRBJ1-2,TRBV5-5,.,.
CASSDRSPASGNTIYF,TGTGCCAGCAGTGACAGGTCCCCGGCCTCTGGAAACACCATATATTTT,TRBJ1-3,TRBV2,.,.
CASSSGPQPQHF,TGTGCCAGCAGTTCGGGACCTCAGCCCCAGCATTTT,TRBJ1-5,TRBV12-3/TRBV12-4,.,.
CASSLGGAVSGNTIYF,TGTGCCAGCAGTTTGGGGGGCGCGGTGAGTGGAAACACCATATATTTT,TRBJ1-3,TRBV28,.,.
CASGLPSGRSYEQYF,TGTGCTAGTGGTTTGCCCTCGGGACGGTCCTACGAGCAGTACTTC,TRBJ2-7,TRBV12-5,.,.
CASSPTGISSYEQYF,TGTGCCAGCAGCCCCACAGGGATTAGCTCCTACGAGCAGTACTTC,TRBJ2-7,TRBV11-2,.,.
CARGGGGGELFF,TGTGCCCGCGGCGGCGGGGGCGGGGAGCTGTTTTTT,TRBJ2-2,TRBV3-1/TRBV3-2,TRBD2,.
CASSPQMPGETEAFF,TGTGCCAGCAGCCCTCAAATGCCGGGCGAAACTGAAGCTTTCTTT,TRBJ1-1,TRBV2,.,.
CASRWRDRVLTEAFF,TGTGCCAGCAGATGGAGGGACAGGGTTCTCACTGAAGCTTTCTTT,TRBJ1-1,TRBV28,TRBD1,.
CASSLATGGSYNEQFF,TGTGCCAGCAGCTTAGCTACTGGGGGCTCCTACAATGAGCAGTTCTTC,TRBJ2-1,TRBV7-2,.,.
CASSLERSGNTIYF,TGCGCCAGCAGCTTGGAACGCTCTGGAAACACCATATATTTT,TRBJ1-3,TRBV5-1,.,.
CASSTRTGGTYGYTF,TGTGCCAGCAGCACCAGGACGGGGGGGACCTATGGCTACACCTTC,TRBJ1-2,TRBV7-2,.,.
CKTGMNTEAFF,TGCAAAACAGGGATGAACACTGAAGCTTTCTTT,TRBJ1-1,TRBV18,.,.
CASSLGSQPQHF,TGTGCCAGCAGCTTAGGGTCTCAGCCCCAGCATTTT,TRBJ1-5,TRBV7-3,.,.
CASSLGTDNQPQHF,TGTGCCAGCTCACTCGGGACAGATAATCAGCCCCAGCATTTT,TRBJ1-5,TRBV18,TRBD1,.
CASSNGPGYTF,TGTGCCAGCAGCAATGGACCTGGCTACACCTTC,TRBJ1-2,TRBV11-1,.,.
CASATLEYNSPLHF,TGCGCCAGCGCGACGCTAGAGTATAATTCACCCCTCCACTTT,TRBJ1-6,TRBV5-1,.,.
CASSWDRDGYTF,TGTGCCAGCAGCTGGGACAGAGATGGCTACACCTTC,TRBJ1-2,TRBV5-4,TRBD1,once
CASSHVRYRANTEAFF,TGTGCCAGTAGTCACGTTCGCTACAGGGCGAACACTGAAGCTTTCTTT,TRBJ1-1,TRBV19,.,.
CASSPQGGREQFF,TGTGCCAGCAGCCCTCAGGGGGGGCGGGAGCAGTTCTTC,TRBJ2-1,TRBV9,.,.
CASSSDRPGQPQHF,TGTGCCAGCAGCTCGGACAGGCCGGGGCAGCCCCAGCATTTT,TRBJ1-5,TRBV7-2,TRBD1,.
CASRRTGTGAEKLFF,TGTGCCAGCAGGCGAACCGGGACAGGGGCTGAAAAACTGTTTTTT,TRBJ1-4,TRBV5-6,TRBD1,.
CASSHMPDSPLHF,TGTGCCAGCAGCCACATGCCTGATTCACCCCTCCACTTT,TRBJ1-6,TRBV14,.,.
CASSQGPGARGYTF,TGCGCCAGCAGCCAAGGGCCGGGGGCGCGCGGCTACACCTTC,TRBJ1-2,TRBV4-1,.,.
CASSWGAGSNSPLHF,TGCGCCAGCAGCTGGGGGGCCGGAAGTAATTCACCCCTCCACTTT,TRBJ1-6,TRBV5-1,.,.
CASTQRGRTNSPLHF,TGTGCCAGCACCCAGCGAGGGCGGACCAATTCACCCCTCCACTTT,TRBJ1-6,TRBV11-2,.,.
CASSLQAPSYNEQFF,TGCGCCAGCAGCTTGCAAGCTCCCTCCTACAATGAGCAGTTCTTC,TRBJ2-1,TRBV5-1,.,.
CASTYAGGGTEAFF,TGTGCCAGTACCTATGCAGGGGGCGGGACTGAAGCTTTCTTT,TRBJ1-1,TRBV19,TRBD1,.
CASSNPRGPFGEQYF,TGTGCCAGCAGTAACCCCAGGGGTCCTTTCGGGGAGCAGTACTTC,TRBJ2-7,TRBV6-2/TRBV6-3,.,.
CASSLDRGEDTQYF,TGTGCCAGCAGCCTTGACAGGGGGGAAGATACGCAGTATTTT,TRBJ2-3,TRBV9,TRBD1,.
CASRGEQGLNTEAFF,TGTGCCAGCAGGGGCGAACAGGGGTTGAACACTGAAGCTTTCTTT,TRBJ1-1,TRBV6-6,TRBD1,once
CASSPGHGDSPLHF,TGTGCCAGCTCACCGGGACATGGCGATTCACCCCTCCACTTT,TRBJ1-6,TRBV18,.,.
CASSQGTGEHSPLHF,TGTGCCAGCAGCCAAGGAACAGGTGAACATTCACCCCTCCACTTT,TRBJ1-6,TRBV3-1/TRBV3-2,.,.
CASSGDSTYEQYF,TGTGCCAGCAGCGGGGACAGCACCTACGAGCAGTACTTC,TRBJ2-7,TRBV3-1/TRBV3-2,TRBD1,.
CASSLDRGGELFF,TGTGCCAGCAGTTTAGACAGGGGCGGGGAGCTGTTTTTT,TRBJ2-2,TRBV6-5,TRBD1,.
CASSDVGGRNTGELFF,TGCGCCAGCTCGGACGTGGGGGGGAGGAACACCGGGGAGCTGTTTTTT,TRBJ2-2,TRBV10-2,TRBD2,.
CASSGTGSRLNTEAFF,TGTGCCAGCAGTGGGACAGGGAGTCGGTTGAACACTGAAGCTTTCTTT,TRBJ1-1,TRBV28,TRBD1,.
CASSPRRGNEQFF,TGTGCCAGCAGTCCCCGCCGAGGCAATGAGCAGTTCTTC,TRBJ2-1,TRBV12-3/TRBV12-4,.,.
CASRPGQGDFSGNTIYF,TGTGCCAGCAGGCCGGGACAGGGGGATTTCTCTGGAAACACCATATATTTT,TRBJ1-3,TRBV2,TRBD1,.
CASSFEGRKAFF,TGTGCCAGCAGCTTCGAGGGTCGTAAAGCTTTCTTT,TRBJ1-1,TRBV7-9,.,.
CASSLSGPQETQYF,TGCGCCAGCAGCTTGAGCGGGCCCCAAGAGACCCAGTACTTC,TRBJ2-5,TRBV5-1,.,.
CASSAGQGVKLGETQYF,TGTGCCAGCTCGGCCGGACAGGGTGTTAAGTTGGGGGAGACCCAGTACTTC,TRBJ2-5,TRBV7-8,TRBD1,.
CASSETSSPWDTEAFF,TGTGCCAGCAGTGAAACCTCCTCCCCCTGGGACACTGAAGCTTTCTTT,TRBJ1-1,TRBV6-1,.,.